This paragraph reports one T cell receptor beta chain. What it recognizes is unknown. TCRdb passed the RT-PCR reads through MiXCR, listing each CDR3 protein once. The sample contains 450,000 to 700,000 distinct CDR3 sequences, approximately 14% of which appear only once. This sample was included in a study of response to subunit inactivated influenza vaccine. Study-wide results and limits: The authors suggested that every seasonal influenza vaccination recruits few new T cells.

The CDR3 is made up of 15 amino acids. Germline V CDR1 and CDR2: DFQATT, SNEGSKA (reference sequence). Trimming removed 0 bases from V and 0 bases from J, with 11 bases in between. The TCR comes from a man aged 50 to 59 who received an inactivated influenza vaccine. The chain has TRBV20-1 and TRBJ1-2; possibly TRBD1 for D (5 bases). The starting material was PBMCs from blood, obtained approximately 13 days after vaccination. The CDR3 loop reads CSAREGTFTNYGYTF. The CDR3 bases are TGCAGTGCTAGAGAGGGGACGTTCACTAACTATGGCTACACCTTC.